Below are 28 T cell receptor beta chains sequenced from a single sample in a study of shared clonotypes between healthy human individuals. Some clones are missing from TCRdb's copy, which holds only in-frame ones; the method was immunoSEQ multiplex PCR. The sample lists more than 2 million clones, around 96% seen once, with roughly 1% in the top ten. Naive CD8 cells lacked CD45RO and underwent positive selection for CCR7, leaving out terminally differentiated effector memory CD45RA+ cells. The sample consisted of naive CD8+ T cells sorted from blood. These receptors were collected from a man between 18 and 35 years old in good health.

As concerns this clone: The sample carries other DNA sequences with the same CDR3. The genes are TRBV9 and TRBJ1-6; a weak D match, TRBD1 (5 bases). The CDR3 is made up of 15 amino acids. Germline V gene lookup returns CDR1 SGDLS and CDR2 YYNGEE. The V end was cut by 0 bases, the J end by 6 bases, with 10 bases between. This chain's CDR3 is CASSVGGGSNSPLHF. CDR3 nucleotides: TGTGCCAGCAGCGTAGGGGGGGGAAGTAATTCACCCCTCCACTTT.

This clone has only a few counts. The chain uses TRBV28 and TRBJ1-4; possible D gene TRBD1, 5 bases. Germline loops: CDR1 MDHEN, CDR2 SYDVKM. CDR3 length: 15 amino acids. Trimming removed 6 bases from V and 3 bases from J, with 14 bases in between. The DNA for the CDR3 is TGTGCCAGCAGCCGGTTCGGGACGGCTAATGAAAAACTGTTTTTT. It translates to CASSRFGTANEKLFF.

This chain joins TRBV5-1 and TRBJ2-7, with 9 bases that match TRBD1. This CDR3 contains 15 residues. J lost 7 bases, V lost 2 bases, and 10 bases had no gene match. From germline, CDR1 is SGHRS and CDR2 YFSETQ. The chain's CDR3 is CASSFRDRAHEEQYF. DNA of the CDR3: TGCGCCAGCAGCTTCCGGGACAGGGCCCATGAGGAGCAGTACTTC.

The V and J genes are TRBV6-1 and TRBJ1-6; the D gene is possibly TRBD1 (5 bases). Germline values: CDR1 MNHNS, CDR2 SASEGT. Between the trimmed V and J ends, which lost 4 bases and 8 bases, there was a span of 12 bases. CDR3 length: 14 residues. CDR3 nucleotides: TGTGCCAGCAGTGCGTGGGACTTAGATTCACCCCTCCACTTT. Translation gives CASSAWDLDSPLHF.

The CDR3 DNA reads TGTGCCAGCAGTTTTAGGGGACAGGGCCACAATGAGCAGTTCTTC. It translates to CASSFRGQGHNEQFF. This sequence joins TRBV28 and TRBJ2-1, with 9 positions matching TRBD1. In germline, CDR1 is MDHEN, CDR2 SYDVKM. The CDR3 extends over 15 amino acids. Unmatched junction bases numbered 5, after V lost 3 bases and J lost 5 bases.

This clone was counted between two and nine times. The V and J genes are TRBV15 and TRBJ1-2, with 9 bases that match TRBD1. Germline CDR1 LNHNV, CDR2 YYDKDF (reference sequence). The CDR3 covers 14 residues. V trimming: 4 bases; J trimming: 3 bases; junction bases outside the gene matches: 3. CDR3 region: CATSTGQGHYGYTF. The CDR3 coding sequence is TGTGCCACCAGCACGGGACAGGGCCACTATGGCTACACCTTC. The complete variable domain, with remaining parts taken from reference TRBV15 and TRBJ1-2, reads DAMVIQNPRYQVTQFGKPVTLSCSQTLNHNVMYWYQQKSSQAPKLLFHYYDKDFNNEADTPDNFQSRRPNTSFCFLDIRSPGLGDTAMYLCATSTGQGHYGYTFGSGTRLTVV.

The chain is built from TRBV7-9 and TRBJ1-6, with D possibly TRBD1 on 5 matching bases. Per germline, CDR1 SEHNR and CDR2 FQNEAQ (reference sequence). The CDR3 is 12 amino acids. V gave up 7 bases and J gave up 12 bases, with 13 bases separating them. The CDR3 protein is CASTLGGGPLHF. The CDR3 bases are TGTGCCAGCACCCTGGGCGGGGGACCCCTCCACTTT.

The chain links TRBV10-3 to TRBJ1-5; TRBD1 might be the D (6 bases). The germline CDR1 and CDR2 sequences are ENHRY and SYGVKD. This CDR3 contains 14 residues. The V and J ends lost 6 bases and 0 bases respectively, with 9 bases between them. Here the CDR3 DNA reads TGTGCCATCAGGCCAGGGGATAGCAATCAGCCCCAGCATTTT. Translated, it gives CAIRPGDSNQPQHF.

The chain couples TRBV6-1 to TRBJ2-7; D gene ambiguous. The CDR3 length is 21 residues. V shed 1 base and J shed 3 bases, with 31 bases lying between them. CDR1 MNHNS and CDR2 SASEGT come from the germline V gene. CDR3 in DNA: TGTGCCAGCAGTGAAGAGGTCAAGGTGAAGCTCCCCCAATTATTGGGCTACGAGCAGTACTTC. It encodes CASSEEVKVKLPQLLGYEQYF.

This chain uses TRBV4-1 with TRBJ1-1, with no clear D. Germline V gives CDR1 MGHRA, CDR2 YSYEKL. Trimming stripped 0 bases from V and 4 bases from J, with 12 bases between. The CDR3 consists of 15 residues. CDR3 in DNA: TGCGCCAGCAGCCAAGATTCCGGGAGTGTCACTGAAGCTTTCTTT. Amino acid sequence: CASSQDSGSVTEAFF.

The rearrangement joins TRBV28 to TRBJ1-5; 9 bases agree with TRBD1. The CDR3 runs to 17 residues. Germline CDR1 reads MDHEN; CDR2 reads SYDVKM. With V trimmed by 5 bases and J by 2 bases, 10 bases remained unmatched. The CDR3 DNA sequence: TGTGCCAGCAGTACCGGGACAGGGAGTTTCGGCAATCAGCCCCAGCATTTT. Amino acid sequence: CASSTGTGSFGNQPQHF. Full variable domain (missing parts from reference TRBV28 and TRBJ1-5): DVKVTQSSRYLVKRTGEKVFLECVQDMDHENMFWYRQDPGLGLRLIYFSYDVKMKEKGDIPEGYSVSREKKERFSLILESASTNQTSMYLCASSTGTGSFGNQPQHFGDGTRLSIL.

Points on this clone: This specimen includes other DNA sequences encoding the same CDR3. The gene calls are TRBV9 and TRBJ1-6; D is undetermined. V lost 0 bases and J 7 bases, leaving 5 bases between the germline ends. The CDR3 extends over 13 amino acids. CDR1 and CDR2 from the germline V gene are SGDLS and YYNGEE. CDR3 protein: CASSVGGNSPLHF. Written as DNA, the CDR3 is TGTGCCAGCAGCGTAGGTGGGAATTCACCCCTCCACTTT. The whole variable domain, filled in from reference TRBV9 and TRBJ1-6, reads DSGVTQTPKHLITATGQRVTLRCSPRSGDLSVYWYQQSLDQGLQFLIQYYNGEERAKGNILERFSAQQFPDLHSELNLSSLELGDSALYFCASSVGGNSPLHFGNGTRLTVT.

V is TRBV4-1 and J is TRBJ2-1, with 7 bases matching TRBD2. Germline CDR1 reads MGHRA; CDR2 reads YSYEKL. CDR3 length: 16 residues. With 4 bases clipped from V and 1 base from J, the junction kept 7 bases outside the gene matches. CDR3 residues: CASSLRTSDSYNEQFF. For the CDR3, the DNA is TGCGCCAGCAGCCTGCGCACTAGCGATTCCTACAATGAGCAGTTCTTC.

As concerns this clone: Within the sample, other DNA sequences also encode this same CDR3. The chain employs TRBV30 and TRBJ2-7, with D perhaps TRBD1 or TRBD2 (5 bases each). Germline CDR1 and CDR2: GTSNPN and SVGIG (reference sequence). Between the trimmed V and J ends, which lost 0 bases and 0 bases, there was a span of 9 bases. The CDR3 consists of 14 residues. CDR3 sequence reads: CAWSVSGTSYEQYF. CDR3 nucleotides: TGTGCCTGGAGTGTTTCAGGGACCTCCTACGAGCAGTACTTC.

The chain joins TRBV4-2 to TRBJ2-5; 13 nucleotides agree with TRBD2. Germline V gene sequence: CDR1 LGHNA, CDR2 YNFKEQ. The trim removed 0 bases at V and 4 bases at J, leaving 14 bases unmatched. The CDR3 is made up of 20 amino acids. The chain's CDR3 is CASSQEAFGLAGVQRETQYF. In DNA form, the CDR3 reads TGTGCCAGCAGCCAAGAAGCCTTCGGACTAGCGGGAGTTCAACGAGAGACCCAGTACTTC.

The V gene is TRBV28, the J gene TRBJ2-7, with D tentatively TRBD1 or TRBD2 (5 bases each). In germline, CDR1 is MDHEN, CDR2 SYDVKM. Trimming pared 6 bases from V and 0 bases from J, leaving 21 bases between. The CDR3 has 17 amino acids. DNA for the CDR3: TGTGCCAGCAGGCGCACCCCCGGGACCGAGAGCTCCTACGAGCAGTACTTC. Protein: CASRRTPGTESSYEQYF.

This clone was observed once. V is TRBV30 and J is TRBJ2-7; D possibly corresponds to TRBD2 (5 bases). Germline V gene sequence: CDR1 GTSNPN, CDR2 SVGIG (reference sequence). Trimming removed 0 bases at V and 2 bases at J, with 14 bases between. This CDR3 has 15 amino acids. CDR3 residues: CAWSVFGEGPYEQYF. As DNA, the CDR3 is TGTGCCTGGAGTGTATTCGGGGAAGGGCCCTACGAGCAGTACTTC. Full variable domain (remainder filled in from reference TRBV30 and TRBJ2-7): SQTIHQWPATLVQPVGSPLSLECTVEGTSNPNLYWYRQAAGRGLQLLFYSVGIGQISSEVPQNLSASRPQDRQFILSSKKLLLSDSGFYLCAWSVFGEGPYEQYFGPGTRLTVT.

This clone was counted a single time. The chain joins TRBV28 to TRBJ2-1; D remains ambiguous. CDR1 MDHEN and CDR2 SYDVKM come from the germline V gene. The CDR3 has 12 residues. The ends were cut back, 7 bases at V and 6 bases at J, with 10 bases in the middle. The CDR3 coding sequence is TGTGCCAGCACCAACATAGGCAATGAGCAGTTCTTC. Translated: CASTNIGNEQFF.

This clone was observed once. The J gene is TRBJ1-6, the V gene TRBV6-1; 7 nucleotides align to TRBD1. CDR3 length: 18 amino acids. The germline gives CDR1 MNHNS, CDR2 SASEGT. The V gene end was trimmed by 4 bases and the J gene end by 3 bases; junction bases not matched to a gene: 12. In DNA, the CDR3 is TGTGCCAGCAGTGCGGTTGACAGGGATCTTTTCTATAATTCACCCCTCCACTTT. This gives the protein CASSAVDRDLFYNSPLHF.

The gene calls are TRBV27 and TRBJ1-1; 7 nucleotides agree with TRBD1. CDR1 and CDR2 (germline): MNHEY, SMNVEV (reference sequence). Trimming at V came to 6 bases and at J to 10 bases, leaving 14 bases not matched to a gene. The CDR3 loop spans 14 amino acids. The CDR3 is CASSWTGMLNGAFF. The CDR3 DNA follows: TGTGCCAGCAGCTGGACAGGAATGTTGAACGGAGCTTTCTTT.

V gene TRBV4-1 combines with J gene TRBJ1-1, with 9 bases aligning to TRBD1. J gave up 1 base and V 4 bases, and 7 bases lay outside the gene matches. Germline CDR1 MGHRA, CDR2 YSYEKL. The CDR3 length is 16 residues. CDR3 nucleotide sequence: TGCGCCAGCAGCCTCGGGACAGGGCCCACGAACACTGAAGCTTTCTTT. Translation gives CASSLGTGPTNTEAFF.

The chain has TRBV13 and TRBJ2-2; 7 bases line up with TRBD1. The germline gives CDR1 PRHDT, CDR2 FYEKMQ (reference sequence). Trimming removed 3 bases from V and 4 bases from J; junction bases left unmatched: 5. CDR3 size: 15 residues. The CDR3 region is CASSLGQTGTGELFF. The DNA of the CDR3 is TGTGCCAGCAGCTTGGGACAGACGGGCACCGGGGAGCTGTTTTTT.

This chain connects TRBV4-1 to TRBJ2-2; D gene uncertain. There are 14 residues in the CDR3. V was shortened by 0 bases and J by 7 bases, with 9 bases between the two germline ends. Per germline, CDR1 MGHRA and CDR2 YSYEKL. The CDR3 bases are TGCGCCAGCAGCCAAGAGTCGGGTGGCGGGGAGCTGTTTTTT. Amino acid sequence: CASSQESGGGELFF.

This rearrangement joins TRBV10-3 to TRBJ1-4, with 8 bases fitting TRBD1. Looked up from germline, CDR1 is ENHRY and CDR2 is SYGVKD. The CDR3 extends over 14 amino acids. Trimming took 5 bases from V and 11 from J; bases not matched to a gene: 10. The CDR3 here is CAISPSGQAEKLFF. The CDR3 DNA sequence: TGTGCCATCAGTCCCTCGGGACAGGCGGAGAAACTGTTTTTT.

The rearrangement joins TRBV5-6 to TRBJ2-7, with D tentatively TRBD1 (6 bases). From germline, CDR1 is SGHDT and CDR2 YYEEEE. The V end lost 0 bases, the J end lost 1 base, and 8 bases lay between the germline ends. This CDR3 has 14 residues. The CDR3: CASSLDRESYEQYF. DNA for the CDR3: TGTGCCAGCAGCTTGGACAGGGAATCCTACGAGCAGTACTTC.

The chain uses TRBV19 and TRBJ1-1; no definite D call. V dropped 0 bases and J dropped 6 bases, with 8 bases sitting between them. Per the germline V gene, CDR1 is LNHDA and CDR2 is SQIVND (reference sequence). The CDR3 is 13 amino acids. The CDR3 loop reads CASSIDLSAEAFF. CDR3 nucleotide sequence: TGTGCCAGTAGTATAGATCTATCGGCTGAAGCTTTCTTT.

This clone was counted a few times. The CDR3 coding sequence is TGTGCCAGCAGTATAGGACAGGTCGCGACTGAAGCTTTCTTT. Translated: CASSIGQVATEAFF. The chain is built from TRBV5-4 and TRBJ1-1; 7 nucleotides match TRBD1. Per germline, CDR1 SGHNT and CDR2 YYREEE (reference sequence). This CDR3 region has 14 residues. The J segment lost 5 bases and the V segment lost 5 bases, leaving 9 bases of the junction unmatched.

Concerning this clone: Other DNA sequences of this sample code for an identical CDR3. V usage is TRBV9 and J usage is TRBJ2-1, with 8 bases that match TRBD2. From germline, CDR1 is SGDLS and CDR2 YYNGEE. V was pared by 0 bases and J by 6 bases, with 5 bases of the junction left unmatched. CDR3 length: 15 amino acids. The CDR3 DNA sequence: TGTGCCAGCAGCGTAGAGGGGCTAGCGGGCAATGAGCAGTTCTTC. It specifies CASSVEGLAGNEQFF.